The next 14 T cell receptor beta chains were all read from a single sample in a study of control samples from healthy donors and cancer patients. Measured with immunoSEQ multiplex PCR; TCRdb has only the in-frame clones, and not every one. The sample has 50,000 to 70,000 clones; over 75% are singletons. The sample taken for sequencing was blood. All receptors come from a man aged 50-60 years in good health.

The rearrangement joins TRBV6-5 to TRBJ1-2; perhaps TRBD1 as D (6 bases). The CDR3 runs to 15 residues. Per the germline V gene, CDR1 is MNHEY and CDR2 is SVGAGI. The V gene lost 5 bases and the J gene lost 2 bases, with 15 bases spanning the gap. DNA for the CDR3: TGTGCCAGCAGTCTTCAACCCGGACAGAACTATGGCTACACCTTC. It is translated as CASSLQPGQNYGYTF.

The rearrangement uses TRBV3-1 (or the pseudogene TRBV3-2) and TRBJ1-1; D is unclear. The CDR3 runs to 14 residues. Trimming took 1 base from V and 6 from J, leaving 12 bases between them. Looked up from germline, CDR1 is LGHDT and CDR2 is YNNKEL (reference sequence). The CDR3 nucleotides are TGTGCCAGCAGCCAAGTCGTGGGTGTAGCTGAAGCTTTCTTT. This gives the protein CASSQVVGVAEAFF.

The V and J genes are TRBV11-1 and TRBJ2-7, with D maybe TRBD1 (5 bases). CDR3 size: 14 residues. V dropped 5 bases and J dropped 3 bases, with 14 bases sitting between them. The germline CDR1 and CDR2 sequences are SGHAT and FQDESV (reference sequence). The CDR3, as DNA: TGTGCCAGCAGCGAAGGGGTAGGGATCTACGAGCAGTACTTC. Residues: CASSEGVGIYEQYF.

The chain couples TRBV3-1 (or the pseudogene TRBV3-2) to TRBJ1-2; maybe TRBD1 (6 bases). Looked up from germline, CDR1 is LGHDT and CDR2 is YNNKEL (reference sequence). Trimming removed 6 bases at V and 2 bases at J, with 19 bases between. The CDR3 covers 16 residues. The DNA for the CDR3 is TGTGCCAGCAGTGGGCGCGTAGGGGGGTGGAACTATGGCTACACCTTC. This codes for CASSGRVGGWNYGYTF.

The chain recombines TRBV28 with TRBJ2-3; D perhaps matches TRBD1 (6 bases). V lost 5 bases to trimming and J lost 4 bases, with 13 bases between them. The CDR3 runs to 14 residues. The germline V gene encodes CDR1 MDHEN and CDR2 SYDVKM. Here the CDR3 reads CASSTPGGADTQYF. The CDR3 DNA reads as TGTGCCAGCAGTACACCTGGGGGCGCAGATACGCAGTATTTT.

The chain employs TRBV28 and TRBJ1-5; 11 bases line up with TRBD1. Germline V gene data show CDR1 as MDHEN and CDR2 as SYDVKM. J lost 3 bases, V lost 4 bases, and 5 bases had no gene match. The CDR3 has 16 amino acids. The CDR3 nucleotides read TGTGCCAGCAGTTCGGACAGGGGGCTTTTCAATCAGCCCCAGCATTTT. This encodes CASSSDRGLFNQPQHF.

V usage is TRBV19 and J usage is TRBJ1-1, with 8 bases lining up with TRBD1. There are 14 residues in the CDR3. V lost 6 bases to trimming and J lost 2 bases; unmatched junction nucleotides: 5. The V gene's germline CDR1 is LNHDA and CDR2 SQIVND (reference sequence). CDR3 nucleotides: TGTGCCAGTAGGGAACAGGGGGGAAACACTGAAGCTTTCTTT. It translates to CASREQGGNTEAFF.

This clone occurred a few times. The rearrangement joins TRBV5-1 to TRBJ2-1; 8 bases match TRBD1. Germline V CDR1 and CDR2: SGHRS, YFSETQ. V was clipped by 3 bases and J by 1 base; unmatched bases: 6. CDR3 length: 16 residues. CDR3 in DNA: TGCGCCAGCAGCTCACAGGGGGACCCTTCCTACAATGAGCAGTTCTTC. Translated, it gives CASSSQGDPSYNEQFF.

Comments on this clone: The same CDR3 also results from other DNA sequences found in this sample. The genes are TRBV19 and TRBJ2-1; D is unclear. The CDR3 loop spans 12 amino acids. Germline lookup yields CDR1 LNHDA and CDR2 SQIVND (reference sequence). Trimming removed 0 bases from V and 7 bases from J, with 4 bases in between. The CDR3 loop is CASSIDRNEQFF. Here the CDR3 DNA reads TGTGCCAGTAGTATAGATAGGAATGAGCAGTTCTTC.

This chain connects TRBV28 to TRBJ1-1; no firm D call. This CDR3 spans 13 amino acids. The V gene's germline CDR1 is MDHEN and CDR2 SYDVKM. Trimming removed 5 bases from V and 0 bases from J, with 7 bases in between. The CDR3 loop is CASSTFLNTEAFF. The CDR3, as DNA: TGTGCCAGCAGTACGTTTTTGAACACTGAAGCTTTCTTT.

This sequence joins TRBV13 and TRBJ2-1, with 7 bases that match TRBD2. CDR3 length: 13 amino acids. V lost 2 bases to trimming and J lost 6 bases; unmatched junction nucleotides: 1. The germline V gene has CDR1 PRHDT and CDR2 FYEKMQ (reference sequence). CDR3 sequence (DNA): TGTGCCAGCAGCTTACGACTAGCCAATGAGCAGTTCTTC. Translation: CASSLRLANEQFF.

The J gene is TRBJ2-5, the V gene TRBV3-1 (or the pseudogene TRBV3-2); 8 bases line up with TRBD1. V lost 2 bases, J lost 5 bases, and 4 bases stayed unmatched. CDR3 length: 14 amino acids. CDR1 and CDR2 from the germline V gene are LGHDT and YNNKEL (reference sequence). The CDR3 spells CASSQTGGRETQYF. CDR3 coding DNA: TGTGCCAGCAGCCAAACAGGGGGAAGGGAGACCCAGTACTTC.

The rearrangement uses TRBV27 and TRBJ1-1; the D is unclear. Germline V gene data show CDR1 as MNHEY and CDR2 as SMNVEV (reference sequence). The CDR3 length is 14 residues. Between the trimmed V and J ends, which lost 2 bases and 4 bases, there was a span of 11 bases. CDR3 region: CASSLIGVGTEAFF. As DNA, the CDR3 is TGTGCCAGCAGTTTAATTGGGGTCGGCACTGAAGCTTTCTTT.

This chain uses TRBV12-5 with TRBJ2-1; D gene ambiguous. The CDR3 spans 16 residues. Germline CDR1 is LGHNT and CDR2 is FRNRAP. V was shortened by 7 bases and J by 0 bases, with 16 bases between the two germline ends. This CDR3 reads CASAPRTDFSYNEQFF. The CDR3 DNA reads as TGTGCTAGTGCCCCCCGGACGGATTTCTCCTACAATGAGCAGTTCTTC.